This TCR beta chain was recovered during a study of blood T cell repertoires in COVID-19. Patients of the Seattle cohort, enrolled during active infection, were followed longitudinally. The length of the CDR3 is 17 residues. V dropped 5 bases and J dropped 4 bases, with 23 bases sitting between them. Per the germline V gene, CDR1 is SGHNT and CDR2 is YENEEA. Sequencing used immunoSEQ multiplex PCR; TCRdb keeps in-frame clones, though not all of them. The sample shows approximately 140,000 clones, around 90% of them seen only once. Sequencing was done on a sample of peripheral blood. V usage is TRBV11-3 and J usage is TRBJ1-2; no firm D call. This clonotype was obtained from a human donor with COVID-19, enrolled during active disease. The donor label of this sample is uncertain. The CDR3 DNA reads TGTGCCAGCAGCGAAGTCCCTTGGAAGCACAGTAGCTATGGCTACACCTTC. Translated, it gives CASSEVPWKHSSYGYTF.